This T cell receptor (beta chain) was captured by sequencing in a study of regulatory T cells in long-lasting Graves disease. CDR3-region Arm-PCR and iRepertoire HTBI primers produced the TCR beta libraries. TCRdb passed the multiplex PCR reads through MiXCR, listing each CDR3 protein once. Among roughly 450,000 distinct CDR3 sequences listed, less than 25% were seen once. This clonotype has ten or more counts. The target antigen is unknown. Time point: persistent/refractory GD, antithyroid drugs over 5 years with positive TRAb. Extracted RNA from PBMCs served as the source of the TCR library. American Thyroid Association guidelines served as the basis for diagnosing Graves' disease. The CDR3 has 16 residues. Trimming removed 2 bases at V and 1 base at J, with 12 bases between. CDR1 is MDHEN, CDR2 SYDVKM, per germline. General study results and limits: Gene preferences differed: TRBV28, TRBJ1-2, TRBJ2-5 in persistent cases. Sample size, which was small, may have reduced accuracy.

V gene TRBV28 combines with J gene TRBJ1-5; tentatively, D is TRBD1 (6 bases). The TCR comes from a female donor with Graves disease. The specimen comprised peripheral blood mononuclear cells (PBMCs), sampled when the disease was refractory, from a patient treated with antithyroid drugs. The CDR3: CASSLPDRRSNQPQHF. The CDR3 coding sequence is TGTGCCAGCAGTTTACCAGACAGGCGAAGCAATCAGCCCCAGCATTTT. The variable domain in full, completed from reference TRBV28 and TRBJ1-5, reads DVKVTQSSRYLVKRTGEKVFLECVQDMDHENMFWYRQDPGLGLRLIYFSYDVKMKEKGDIPEGYSVSREKKERFSLILESASTNQTSMYLCASSLPDRRSNQPQHFGDGTRLSIL.